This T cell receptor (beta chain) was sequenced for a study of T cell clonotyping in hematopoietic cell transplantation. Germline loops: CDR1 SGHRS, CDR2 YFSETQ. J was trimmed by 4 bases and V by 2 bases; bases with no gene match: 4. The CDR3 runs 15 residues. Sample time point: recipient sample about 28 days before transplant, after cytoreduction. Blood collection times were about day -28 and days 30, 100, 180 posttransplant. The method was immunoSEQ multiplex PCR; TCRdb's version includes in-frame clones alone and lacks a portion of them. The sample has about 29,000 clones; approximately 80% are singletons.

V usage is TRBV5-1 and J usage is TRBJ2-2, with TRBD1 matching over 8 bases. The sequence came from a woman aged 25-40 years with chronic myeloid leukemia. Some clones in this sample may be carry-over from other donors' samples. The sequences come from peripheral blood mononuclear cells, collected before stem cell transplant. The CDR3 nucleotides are TGCGCCAGCAGCTTAGTTACAGGGGGCACCGGGGAGCTGTTTTTT. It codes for CASSLVTGGTGELFF.